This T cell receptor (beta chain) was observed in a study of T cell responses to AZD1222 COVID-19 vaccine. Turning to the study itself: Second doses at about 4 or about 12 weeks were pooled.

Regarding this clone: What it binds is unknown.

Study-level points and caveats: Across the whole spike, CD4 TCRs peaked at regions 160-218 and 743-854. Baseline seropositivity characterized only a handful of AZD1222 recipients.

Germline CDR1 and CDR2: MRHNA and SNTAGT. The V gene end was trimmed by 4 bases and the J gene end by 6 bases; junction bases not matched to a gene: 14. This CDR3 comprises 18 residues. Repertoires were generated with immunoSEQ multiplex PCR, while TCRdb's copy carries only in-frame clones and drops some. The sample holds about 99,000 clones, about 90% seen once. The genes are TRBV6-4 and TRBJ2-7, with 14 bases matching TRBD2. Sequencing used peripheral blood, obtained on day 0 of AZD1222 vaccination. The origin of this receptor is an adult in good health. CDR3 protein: CASSGPQGLAGGPAEQYF. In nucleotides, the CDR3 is TGTGCCAGCAGTGGCCCTCAAGGACTAGCGGGAGGACCCGCCGAGCAGTACTTC.